The 20 T cell receptor beta chains below were found in one sample sequenced in a study of CD8 T cells in ankylosing spondylitis. TCRdb reanalysed the 5' RACE reads using MiXCR and keeps one entry per CDR3 protein. The sample yields about 140,000 distinct CDR3 sequences, about an eighth seen once. The specimen was blood, either unsorted or a sorted T cell fraction (not recorded which). The receptor set was obtained from a female donor with ankylosing spondylitis or in good health (not recorded which).

The sample holds many counts of this clonotype. This chain connects TRBV5-1 to TRBJ2-7; no reliable D call. V lost 4 bases and J lost 10, with 6 bases in between. The CDR3 is 9 residues long. The germline V gene has CDR1 SGHRS and CDR2 YFSETQ. Here the CDR3 reads CASSGNQYF. The CDR3 bases are TGCGCCAGCAGCGGTAATCAGTACTTC.

This clonotype was recorded at least ten times. This chain connects TRBV19 to TRBJ1-1; 7 bases are a match to TRBD1. The CDR3 contains 15 residues. Germline trimming cut 6 bases from V and 1 base from J; bases unmatched to any gene: 8. The V gene's germline CDR1 is LNHDA and CDR2 SQIVND (reference sequence). The CDR3 region has the DNA TGTGCCAGTAGAACCGACAGGGCCCAGAACACTGAAGCTTTCTTT. Translated: CASRTDRAQNTEAFF. The full variable domain, its missing parts supplied by reference TRBV19 and TRBJ1-1, is DGGITQSPKYLFRKEGQNVTLSCEQNLNHDAMYWYRQDPGQGLRLIYYSQIVNDFQKGDIAEGYSVSREKKESFPLTVTSAQKNPTAFYLCASRTDRAQNTEAFFGQGTRLTVV.

The V gene is TRBV30, the J gene TRBJ2-5, with TRBD1 as a possible D gene (5 bases). The V end was cut by 2 bases, the J end by 2 bases, with 9 bases between. This CDR3 comprises 13 residues. Germline lookup yields CDR1 GTSNPN and CDR2 SVGIG (reference sequence). CDR3 loop: CAWSPGLQETQYF. CDR3 nucleotides: TGTGCCTGGAGTCCAGGGCTTCAAGAGACCCAGTACTTC.

This clonotype was recorded at least ten times. The J gene is TRBJ2-3, the V gene TRBV10-3, with TRBD2 as a possible D gene (6 bases). The V gene's germline CDR1 is ENHRY and CDR2 SYGVKD. This CDR3 has 16 amino acids. V dropped 0 bases and J dropped 4 bases, with 14 bases sitting between them. This CDR3 is CAISESVAGRADTQYF. For the CDR3, the DNA is TGTGCCATCAGTGAGTCAGTGGCGGGGCGTGCAGATACGCAGTATTTT.

This clonotype has a handful of counts. The chain employs TRBV5-1 and TRBJ2-5, with D perhaps TRBD1 (6 bases). Germline-derived CDR1 and CDR2 are SGHRS and YFSETQ. This CDR3 is 14 amino acids long. V was shortened by 0 bases and J by 5 bases, with 11 bases between the two germline ends. CDR3 in DNA: TGCGCCAGCAGCTTGGGGGACATCTGGGAGACCCAGTACTTC. Translated: CASSLGDIWETQYF.

This clonotype was recorded many times. V usage is TRBV25-1 and J usage is TRBJ2-5, with 7 bases lining up with TRBD2. Losses at the gene ends were 6 bases for V and 2 bases for J; bases not matched to a gene: 3. Germline loops: CDR1 MGHDK, CDR2 SYGVNS. The CDR3 extends over 13 amino acids. CDR3 nucleotide sequence: TGTGCCAGCAGCCCGGGAGGACAAGAGACCCAGTACTTC. As protein: CASSPGGQETQYF.

There are many counts of this clonotype. CDR3 protein: CASSPSSAWPQETQYF. For the CDR3, the DNA is TGTGCCAGCAGCCCCTCTAGCGCATGGCCCCAAGAGACCCAGTACTTC. The chain combines TRBV7-2 with TRBJ2-5; D might be TRBD2 (6 bases). The CDR3 spans 16 residues. Trimming took off 5 bases at V and 1 base at J, with 17 bases between the two ends. Germline CDR1 SGHTA, CDR2 FQGNSA.

This clonotype was observed a handful of times. The chain has TRBV5-6 and TRBJ2-2, with TRBD2 as a possible D gene (6 bases). Germline V gives CDR1 SGHDT, CDR2 YYEEEE. The CDR3 covers 17 residues. V was trimmed by 2 bases and J by 1 base, leaving 15 bases between them. The CDR3 region is CASSFGSGHLNTGELFF. For the CDR3, the DNA is TGTGCCAGCAGCTTTGGTAGCGGACATCTGAACACCGGGGAGCTGTTTTTT. Full variable domain (rest looked up from reference TRBV5-6 and TRBJ2-2): DAGVTQSPTHLIKTRGQQVTLRCSPKSGHDTVSWYQQALGQGPQFIFQYYEEEERQRGNFPDRFSGHQFPNYSSELNVNALLLGDSALYLCASSFGSGHLNTGELFFGEGSRLTVL.

Regarding this clonotype: It may be a read error: a sequence one base away is much more abundant. V gene TRBV7-9 combines with J gene TRBJ2-1; D unclear. The germline V gene encodes CDR1 SEHNR and CDR2 FQNEAQ (reference sequence). The CDR3 covers 13 residues. Written as DNA, the CDR3 is TGTACCAGCAGCTTAATCTACGACAATGAGCAGTTCTTC. It encodes CTSSLIYDNEQFF.

This clonotype has ten or more counts. The chain is built from TRBV5-4 and TRBJ2-5; 10 bases fit TRBD2. Trimming at V came to 0 bases and at J to 3 bases, leaving 8 bases not matched to a gene. CDR1 and CDR2 from the germline V gene are SGHNT and YYREEE (reference sequence). The length of the CDR3 is 17 residues. CDR3 residues: CASSLDGLAGEKETQYF. CDR3 DNA sequence: TGTGCCAGCAGCTTGGACGGGCTAGCGGGGGAAAAAGAGACCCAGTACTTC. The full variable domain, in which reference TRBV5-4 and TRBJ2-5 provide the parts outside the CDR3, is ETGVTQSPTHLIKTRGQQVTLRCSSQSGHNTVSWYQQALGQGPQFIFQYYREEENGRGNFPPRFSGLQFPNYSSELNVNALELDDSALYLCASSLDGLAGEKETQYFGPGTRLLVL.

This clonotype turned up a few times. The gene calls are TRBV7-8 and TRBJ1-5; no clear D gene. Germline-derived CDR1 and CDR2 are SGHVS and FQNEAQ. V was trimmed by 5 bases and J by 2 bases, leaving 16 bases between them. The CDR3 consists of 16 residues. This chain's CDR3 is CASSPRRVNGNQPQHF. Here the CDR3 DNA reads TGTGCCAGCAGCCCACGGCGGGTAAACGGCAATCAGCCCCAGCATTTT.

The V call is TRBV5-1, the J call TRBJ2-2, with no clear D. In germline, CDR1 is SGHRS, CDR2 YFSETQ. V gave up 1 base and J gave up 7 bases, with 14 bases separating them. The CDR3 has 15 amino acids. For the CDR3, the DNA is TGCGCCAGCAGCTTGACGGCCACACGCGACGGGGAGCTGTTTTTT. Protein: CASSLTATRDGELFF. The whole variable domain, remainder taken from reference TRBV5-1 and TRBJ2-2, is KAGVTQTPRYLIKTRGQQVTLSCSPISGHRSVSWYQQTPGQGLQFLFEYFSETQRNKGNFPGRFSGRQFSNSRSEMNVSTLELGDSALYLCASSLTATRDGELFFGEGSRLTVL.

In the case of this clonotype: A much larger clone differs from this one at a single base, so this may be a read error. V gene TRBV24-1 combines with J gene TRBJ2-4; D possibly corresponds to TRBD2 (6 bases). The CDR3 spans 14 residues. Germline values: CDR1 KGHDR, CDR2 SFDVKD. CDR3 protein: CVTSDPGLPNIQYF. Here the CDR3 DNA reads TGTGTCACCAGTGACCCGGGACTGCCAAACATTCAGTACTTC.

In its sample, this clonotype was seen many times. J is TRBJ2-7 and V is TRBV20-1, with 13 bases aligning to TRBD2. V lost 6 bases and J lost 1; bases outside the gene matches: 3. The CDR3 contains 14 residues. The germline CDR1 and CDR2 sequences are DFQATT and SNEGSKA (reference sequence). The CDR3 is CSATGLAGSYEQYF. CDR3 sequence (DNA): TGCAGTGCAACGGGACTAGCGGGATCCTACGAGCAGTACTTC.

On this clonotype: This sequence may be a read error, since a much larger clone differs from it by one base. V is TRBV5-6 and J is TRBJ2-3, with 7 bases that match TRBD2. Per germline, CDR1 SGHDT and CDR2 YYEEEE. This CDR3 is built from 16 residues. J gave up 4 bases and V 0 bases, and 8 bases lay outside the gene matches. CDR3 DNA: TGTGCCAGCAGCTTGGGGTCAGCTAGCGGCGCAGATACGCAGTATTTT. Its protein is CASSLGSASGADTQYF.

This clonotype was detected many times. The rearrangement joins TRBV5-1 to TRBJ2-1; TRBD2 agrees at 14 bases. V trimming: 4 bases; J trimming: 7 bases; junction bases outside the gene matches: 4. This CDR3 is built from 15 residues. In germline, CDR1 is SGHRS, CDR2 YFSETQ. The CDR3 region has the DNA TGCGCCAGCAGCCTGACTAGCGGGAGGGTGAATGAGCAGTTCTTC. Encoded protein: CASSLTSGRVNEQFF.

In this sample, this clonotype turned up many times. The gene calls are TRBV5-1 and TRBJ1-6; maybe TRBD1 (6 bases). V lost 3 bases to trimming and J lost 8 bases, with 18 bases between them. This CDR3 spans 16 amino acids. The germline gives CDR1 SGHRS, CDR2 YFSETQ. The chain's CDR3 is CASSSTPQGRDSPLHF. CDR3 nucleotide sequence: TGCGCCAGCAGCTCCACCCCACAGGGTCGGGATTCACCCCTCCACTTT.

This clonotype was detected many times. The chain joins TRBV2 to TRBJ2-7; tentatively, D is TRBD2 (5 bases). Trimming took 2 bases from V and 0 from J, leaving 8 bases between them. The CDR3 extends over 14 amino acids. Germline CDR1 SNHLY, CDR2 FYNNEI. The CDR3 nucleotides are TGTGCCAGCAGTGAATTAGGGAGCTCCTACGAGCAGTACTTC. It codes for CASSELGSSYEQYF.

This clonotype was seen repeatedly, ten times or more. The chain joins TRBV5-1 to TRBJ2-2, with 7 bases aligning to TRBD2. With 0 bases clipped from V and 8 bases from J, the junction kept 13 bases outside the gene matches. This CDR3 has 17 amino acids. Per germline, CDR1 SGHRS and CDR2 YFSETQ. The CDR3 DNA is TGCGCCAGCAGCTTGGAACCGAGCGGGACCTCTGGTGGGGAGCTGTTTTTT. Its translation is CASSLEPSGTSGGELFF.

At least ten counts were recorded for this clonotype. This sequence joins TRBV5-1 and TRBJ2-5; D possibly corresponds to TRBD1 (5 bases). CDR3 length: 16 amino acids. Germline CDR1 is SGHRS and CDR2 is YFSETQ. V was trimmed by 0 bases and J by 0 bases, leaving 12 bases between them. CDR3 loop: CASSLAREKYQETQYF. CDR3 in DNA: TGCGCCAGCAGCTTGGCCAGGGAAAAGTACCAAGAGACCCAGTACTTC.